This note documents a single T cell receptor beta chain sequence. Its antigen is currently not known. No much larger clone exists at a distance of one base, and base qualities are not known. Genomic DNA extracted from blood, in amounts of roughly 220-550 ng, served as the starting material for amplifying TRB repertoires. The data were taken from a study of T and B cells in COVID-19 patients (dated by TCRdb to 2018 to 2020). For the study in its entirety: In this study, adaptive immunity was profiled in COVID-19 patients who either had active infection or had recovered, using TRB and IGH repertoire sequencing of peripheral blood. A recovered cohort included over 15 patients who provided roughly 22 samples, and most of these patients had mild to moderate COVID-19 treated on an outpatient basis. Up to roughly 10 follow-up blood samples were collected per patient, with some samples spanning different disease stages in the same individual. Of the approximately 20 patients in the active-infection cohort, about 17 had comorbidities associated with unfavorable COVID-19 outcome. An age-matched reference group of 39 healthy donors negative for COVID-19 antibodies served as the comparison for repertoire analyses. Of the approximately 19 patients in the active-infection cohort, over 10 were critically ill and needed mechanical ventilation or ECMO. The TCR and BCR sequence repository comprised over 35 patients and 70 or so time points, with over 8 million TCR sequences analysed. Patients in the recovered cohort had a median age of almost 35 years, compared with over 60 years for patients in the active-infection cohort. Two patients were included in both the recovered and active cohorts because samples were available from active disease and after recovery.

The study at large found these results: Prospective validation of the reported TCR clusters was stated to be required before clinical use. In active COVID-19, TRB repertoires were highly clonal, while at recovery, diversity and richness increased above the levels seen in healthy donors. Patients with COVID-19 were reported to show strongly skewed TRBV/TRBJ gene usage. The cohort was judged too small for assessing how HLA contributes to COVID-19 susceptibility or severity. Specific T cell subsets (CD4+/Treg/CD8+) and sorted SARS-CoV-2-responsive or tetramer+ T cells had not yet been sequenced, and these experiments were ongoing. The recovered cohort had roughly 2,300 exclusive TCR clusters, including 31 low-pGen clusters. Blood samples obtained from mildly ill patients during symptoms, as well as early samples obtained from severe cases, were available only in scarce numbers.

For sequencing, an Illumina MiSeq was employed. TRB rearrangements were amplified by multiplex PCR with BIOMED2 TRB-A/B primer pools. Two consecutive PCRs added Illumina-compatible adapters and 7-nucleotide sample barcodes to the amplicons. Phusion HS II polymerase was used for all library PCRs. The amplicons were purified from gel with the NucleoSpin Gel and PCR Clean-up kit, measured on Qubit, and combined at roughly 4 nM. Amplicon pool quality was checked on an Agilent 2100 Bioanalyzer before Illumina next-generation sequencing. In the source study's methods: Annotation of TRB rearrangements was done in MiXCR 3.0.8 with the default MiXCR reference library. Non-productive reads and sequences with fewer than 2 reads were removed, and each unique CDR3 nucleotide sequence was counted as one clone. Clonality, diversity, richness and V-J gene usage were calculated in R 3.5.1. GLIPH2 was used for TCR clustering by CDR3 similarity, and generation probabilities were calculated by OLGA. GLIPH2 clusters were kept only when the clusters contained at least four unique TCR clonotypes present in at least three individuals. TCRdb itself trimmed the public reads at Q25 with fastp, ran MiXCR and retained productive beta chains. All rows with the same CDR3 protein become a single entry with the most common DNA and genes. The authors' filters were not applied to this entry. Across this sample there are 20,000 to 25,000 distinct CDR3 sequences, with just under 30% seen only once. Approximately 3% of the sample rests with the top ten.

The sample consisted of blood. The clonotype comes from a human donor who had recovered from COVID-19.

The CDR3 here reads CASSRGQNTEAFF. Read as DNA, the sequence is TGTGCCAGCTCACGGGGACAGAACACTGAAGCTTTCTTT. The chain joins TRBV18 to TRBJ1-1, with a tentative D gene TRBD1 over 6 matching bases. V loses 4 bases, J loses 1 base, and the germline ends lie 7 bases apart. The germline V gene provides CDR1 KGHSH and CDR2 LQKENI. The CDR3 contains 13 residues, cysteine and phenylalanine counted. The retained sequence is limited to the CDR3, 39 bases, with the frame set at the first base.